Included here is one TCR beta chain sequence, with context. In the authors' methods: Nucleated cell counts were estimated from reference gene primer amplification. Here immunoSEQ multiplex PCR was the method, and the copy in TCRdb shows in-frame clones only, minus some. The V and J calls and clone size are taken from that table; D and trimming were inferred from the DNA. The sample lists some 380,000 clones; 81% were seen once. These data originate in a study of blood T cell repertoires in COVID-19. Study details: Whether acute or convalescent, the COVID-19 samples came from the United States, Italy and Spain. In each case, the material was cDNA or gDNA derived from T cells, B-cell-depleted T cells, or PBMCs.

The V end lost 2 bases, the J end lost 0 bases, and 16 bases lay between the germline ends. CDR3 length: 17 residues. Looked up from germline, CDR1 is SNHLY and CDR2 is FYNNEI. The TCR originated in a human donor with acute or convalescent COVID-19. The donor label of this sample is uncertain. Sequencing input: peripheral blood. The rearrangement links TRBV2 to TRBJ1-1; possibly TRBD1 for D (6 bases). Written as DNA, the CDR3 is TGTGCCAGCAGTGAAAGGGGGGGAGGGGCCATGAACACTGAAGCTTTCTTT. Amino acid sequence: CASSERGGGAMNTEAFF.